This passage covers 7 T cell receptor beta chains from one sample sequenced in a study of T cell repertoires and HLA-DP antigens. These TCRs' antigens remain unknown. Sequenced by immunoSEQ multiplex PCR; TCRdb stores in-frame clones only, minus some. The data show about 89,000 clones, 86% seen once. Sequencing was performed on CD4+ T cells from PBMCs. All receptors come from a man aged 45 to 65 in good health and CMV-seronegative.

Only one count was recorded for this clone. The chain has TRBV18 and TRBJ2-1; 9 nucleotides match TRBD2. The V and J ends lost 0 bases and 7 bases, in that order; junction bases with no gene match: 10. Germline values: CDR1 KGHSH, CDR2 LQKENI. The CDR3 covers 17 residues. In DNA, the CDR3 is TGTGCCAGCTCACCACCGTATCTGCGGGGGGGCCGAAATGAGCAGTTCTTC. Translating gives CASSPPYLRGGRNEQFF. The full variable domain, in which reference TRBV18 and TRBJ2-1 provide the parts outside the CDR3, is NAGVMQNPRHLVRRRGQEARLRCSPMKGHSHVYWYRQLPEEGLKFMVYLQKENIIDESGMPKERFSAEFPKEGPSILRIQQVVRGDSAAYFCASSPPYLRGGRNEQFFGPGTRLTVL.

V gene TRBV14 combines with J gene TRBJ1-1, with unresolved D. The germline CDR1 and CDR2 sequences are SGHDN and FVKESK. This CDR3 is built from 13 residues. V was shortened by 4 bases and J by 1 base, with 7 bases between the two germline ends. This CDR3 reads CASSRTANTEAFF. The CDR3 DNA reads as TGTGCCAGCAGCCGGACGGCGAACACTGAAGCTTTCTTT.

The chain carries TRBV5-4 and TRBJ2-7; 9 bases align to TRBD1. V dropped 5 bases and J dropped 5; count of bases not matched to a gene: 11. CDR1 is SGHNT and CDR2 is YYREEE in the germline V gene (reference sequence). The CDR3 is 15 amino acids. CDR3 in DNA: TGTGCCAGCAGTCCAGTAAGGACAGGGGATGACGAGCAGTACTTC. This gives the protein CASSPVRTGDDEQYF.

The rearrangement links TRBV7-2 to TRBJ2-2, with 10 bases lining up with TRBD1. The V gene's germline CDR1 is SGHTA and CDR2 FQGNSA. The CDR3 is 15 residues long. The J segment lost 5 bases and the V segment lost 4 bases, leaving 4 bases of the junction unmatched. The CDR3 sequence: CASSSDRGRTGELFF. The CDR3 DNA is TGTGCCAGCAGCTCTGACAGGGGGCGGACCGGGGAGCTGTTTTTT. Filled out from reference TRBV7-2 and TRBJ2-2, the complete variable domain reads GAGVSQSPSNKVTEKGKDVELRCDPISGHTALYWYRQSLGQGLEFLIYFQGNSAPDKSGLPSDRFSAERTGGSVSTLTIQRTQQEDSAVYLCASSSDRGRTGELFFGEGSRLTVL.

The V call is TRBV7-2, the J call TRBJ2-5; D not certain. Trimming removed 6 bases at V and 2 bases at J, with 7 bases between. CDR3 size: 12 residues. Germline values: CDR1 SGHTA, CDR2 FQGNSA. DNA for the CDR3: TGTGCCAGCAGGAACTTACAAGAGACCCAGTACTTC. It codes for CASRNLQETQYF. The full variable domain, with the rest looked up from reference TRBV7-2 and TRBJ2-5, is GAGVSQSPSNKVTEKGKDVELRCDPISGHTALYWYRQSLGQGLEFLIYFQGNSAPDKSGLPSDRFSAERTGGSVSTLTIQRTQQEDSAVYLCASRNLQETQYFGPGTRLLVL.

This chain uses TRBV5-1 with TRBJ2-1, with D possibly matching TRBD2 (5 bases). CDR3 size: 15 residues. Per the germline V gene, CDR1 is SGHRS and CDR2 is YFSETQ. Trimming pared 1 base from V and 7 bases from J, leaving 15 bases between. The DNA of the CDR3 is TGCGCCAGCAGCTTGCTAGGACTCGCTGGGAATGAGCAGTTCTTC. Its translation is CASSLLGLAGNEQFF.

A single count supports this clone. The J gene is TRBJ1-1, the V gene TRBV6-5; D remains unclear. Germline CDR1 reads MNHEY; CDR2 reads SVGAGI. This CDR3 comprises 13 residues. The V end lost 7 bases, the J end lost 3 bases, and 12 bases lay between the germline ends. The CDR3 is CASTLGWDTEAFF. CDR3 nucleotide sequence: TGTGCCAGCACGCTCGGGTGGGACACTGAAGCTTTCTTT.